Listed here are 5 T cell receptor beta chains from one sample, sequenced in a study of T cell repertoires in cytomegalovirus infection. Antigens of these TCRs are unknown. TCRdb re-derived calls from the reads in MiXCR, one entry per CDR3 protein. The sample consists of hundreds of thousands of distinct CDR3 sequences, roughly 31% of them appearing once. Sequencing used cultured CD8+ T cells from PBMCs, obtained from culture after CMV antigen stimulation. These receptors came from a human donor in good health (CMV status not recorded). Some clones in this sample may be carry-over from other donors' samples.

On this clonotype itself: A much larger clone lies a single base off, so this may be a read error. The chain carries TRBV5-6 and TRBJ2-1; 9 bases fit TRBD1. This CDR3 contains 15 residues. CDR1 and CDR2 (germline): SGHDT, YYEEEE. V trimming: 4 bases; J trimming: 4 bases; junction bases outside the gene matches: 6. The CDR3 region is CASSPGTGMYNEQFF. Written as DNA, the CDR3 is TGTGCCAGCAGCCCCGGGACAGGGATGTACAATGAGCAGTTCTTC.

As for this clonotype: Its ends do not fully match the called genes, so a read error is possible. J is TRBJ2-7 and V is TRBV27; 10 bases fit TRBD1. From germline, CDR1 is MNHEY and CDR2 SMNVEV (reference sequence). The CDR3 runs 14 residues. Here the CDR3 DNA reads TGTGTCAGCACCTCCGGGACAGGGGAGTACGAGCAGTACTTC. Translated: CVSTSGTGEYEQYF.

The gene calls are TRBV12-3 or TRBV12-4 and TRBJ2-1; no reliable D call. V dropped 8 bases and J dropped 0 bases, with 23 bases sitting between them. The CDR3 runs 18 residues. This CDR3 reads CASAAETSQLSSYNEQFF. CDR3 DNA sequence: TGTGCCAGCGCGGCTGAGACATCCCAATTAAGCTCCTACAATGAGCAGTTCTTC.

V is TRBV5-1 and J is TRBJ2-5; D may be TRBD2 (6 bases). Deletions cut 4 bases from V and 7 bases from J, with 11 bases between. Germline CDR1 reads SGHRS; CDR2 reads YFSETQ. The CDR3 runs 12 residues. The CDR3 sequence: CASSAGSGTQYF. The CDR3 nucleotides read TGCGCCAGCAGCGCGGGGTCGGGGACCCAGTACTTC.

This clonotype has more than one count but fewer than ten. The gene calls are TRBV7-6 and TRBJ2-5; TRBD1 aligns across 10 bases. The CDR3 covers 15 residues. The V gene end was trimmed by 5 bases and the J gene end by 3 bases; junction bases not matched to a gene: 6. CDR1 and CDR2 (germline): SGHVS, FNYEAQ. The CDR3 DNA reads TGTGCCAGCAGCACTCCGGGACAGGGGAAAGAGACCCAGTACTTC. Translated, it gives CASSTPGQGKETQYF.